The present TCR beta chain was sequenced within a study of CD8 T cells in ankylosing spondylitis. Study-level results: Made up of about eight highly homologous variants, a TCR beta motif appeared characteristic of ankylosing spondylitis blood. Before this, some motif variants had been reported in reactive arthritis synovial fluid and blood. In ankylosing spondylitis patients, matched synovial fluid reportedly showed significant enrichment of disease-linked clones.

Making use of molecular barcodes, quantitative 5'-RACE generated TCR beta libraries. TCRdb ran MiXCR on the 5' RACE reads and lists one entry per CDR3 protein. The sample shows about 500,000 distinct CDR3 sequences, roughly 5.2% of them seen only once. There are a few counts of this clonotype. Its antigen remains unknown. The CDR3 loop spans 14 amino acids. The germline CDR1 and CDR2 sequences are LGHNA and YSLEER. The V and J ends lost 3 bases and 7 bases respectively, with 15 bases between them. This sequence was found in a male donor with ankylosing spondylitis. The sample taken for sequencing was blood, either unsorted or a sorted T cell fraction (not recorded which). This chain joins TRBV4-3 and TRBJ1-1, with TRBD1 as a possible D gene (6 bases). The CDR3 sequence is CASSQRGSGIEAFF. DNA for the CDR3: TGCGCCAGCAGCCAGAGGGGGTCCGGGATTGAAGCTTTCTTT.